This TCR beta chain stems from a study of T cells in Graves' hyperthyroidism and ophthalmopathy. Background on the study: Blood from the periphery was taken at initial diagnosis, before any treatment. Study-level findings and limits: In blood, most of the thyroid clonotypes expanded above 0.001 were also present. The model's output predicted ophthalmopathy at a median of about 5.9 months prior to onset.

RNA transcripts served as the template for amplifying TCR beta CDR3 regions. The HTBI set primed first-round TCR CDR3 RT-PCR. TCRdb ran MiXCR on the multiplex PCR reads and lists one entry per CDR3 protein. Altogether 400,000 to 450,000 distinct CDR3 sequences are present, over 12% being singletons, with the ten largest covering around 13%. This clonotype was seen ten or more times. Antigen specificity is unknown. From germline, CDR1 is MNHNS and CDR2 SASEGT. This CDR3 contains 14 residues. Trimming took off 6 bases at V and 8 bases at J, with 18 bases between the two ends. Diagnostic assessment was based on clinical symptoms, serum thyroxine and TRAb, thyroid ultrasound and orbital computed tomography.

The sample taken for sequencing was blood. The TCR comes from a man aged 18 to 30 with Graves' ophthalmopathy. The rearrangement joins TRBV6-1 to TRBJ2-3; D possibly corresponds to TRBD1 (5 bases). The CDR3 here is CASRRDIQDGTQYF. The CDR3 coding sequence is TGTGCCAGCAGACGCGACATACAGGACGGTACGCAGTATTTT.